This T cell receptor beta chain originates from a study of blood T cell repertoires in COVID-19. At the level of the study: COVID-19 samples from acute and convalescent phases originated in the United States, Italy and Spain. The cDNA or gDNA used as material had been derived from T cells, B-cell-depleted T cells, or PBMCs.

Original data processing: Estimation of nucleated cell counts was performed using reference gene primer amplification. Generated by immunoSEQ multiplex PCR, the TCRdb table keeps only in-frame clones and is missing some. D and trimming were read from the DNA, whereas the V and J calls and clone size are those reported in that table. The table lists roughly 160,000 clones, approximately 86% of them singletons. The sequenced material came from peripheral blood. The TCR originated in a man in his 60s with acute or convalescent COVID-19.

Here the CDR3 reads CASSQYQDILRHQETQYF. CDR3 coding DNA: TGTGCCAGCAGCCAATATCAGGACATCCTGCGCCACCAAGAGACCCAGTACTTC. This sequence joins TRBV3-1 (or the pseudogene TRBV3-2) and TRBJ2-5; D perhaps matches TRBD1 (5 bases). V lost 2 bases and J lost 0, with 19 bases in between. Per germline, CDR1 LGHDT and CDR2 YNNKEL (reference sequence). The CDR3 extends over 18 amino acids.